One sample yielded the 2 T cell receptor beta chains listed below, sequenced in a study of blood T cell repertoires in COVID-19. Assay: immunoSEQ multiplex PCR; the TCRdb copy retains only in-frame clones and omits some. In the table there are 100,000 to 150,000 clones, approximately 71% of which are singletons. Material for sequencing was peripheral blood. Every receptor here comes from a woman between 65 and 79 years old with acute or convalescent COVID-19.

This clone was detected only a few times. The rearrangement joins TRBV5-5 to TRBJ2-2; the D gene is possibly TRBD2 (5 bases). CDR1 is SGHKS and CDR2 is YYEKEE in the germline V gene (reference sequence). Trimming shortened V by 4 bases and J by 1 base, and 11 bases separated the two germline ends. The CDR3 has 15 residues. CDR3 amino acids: CASSPRTQNTGELFF. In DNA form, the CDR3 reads TGTGCCAGCAGCCCTCGGACTCAGAACACCGGGGAGCTGTTTTTT.

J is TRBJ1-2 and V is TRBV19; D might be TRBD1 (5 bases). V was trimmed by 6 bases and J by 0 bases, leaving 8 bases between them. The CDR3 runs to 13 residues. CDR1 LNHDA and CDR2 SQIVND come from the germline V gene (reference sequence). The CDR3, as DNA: TGTGCCAGTAGGACAGATCCTAACTATGGCTACACCTTC. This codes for CASRTDPNYGYTF.